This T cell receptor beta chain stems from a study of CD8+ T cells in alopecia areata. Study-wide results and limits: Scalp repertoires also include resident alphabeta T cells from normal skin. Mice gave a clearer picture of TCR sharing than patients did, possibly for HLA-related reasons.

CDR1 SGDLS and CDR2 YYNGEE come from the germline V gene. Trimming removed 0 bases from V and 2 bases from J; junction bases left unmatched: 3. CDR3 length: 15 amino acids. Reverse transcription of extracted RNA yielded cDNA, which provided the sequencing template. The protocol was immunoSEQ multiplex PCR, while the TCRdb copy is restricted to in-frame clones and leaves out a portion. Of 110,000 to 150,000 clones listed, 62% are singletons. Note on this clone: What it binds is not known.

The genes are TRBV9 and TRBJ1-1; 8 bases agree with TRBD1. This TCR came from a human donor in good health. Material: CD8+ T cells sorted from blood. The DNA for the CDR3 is TGTGCCAGCAGCGTAGAATCAGGGGGCAACACTGAAGCTTTCTTT. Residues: CASSVESGGNTEAFF.